The 12 T cell receptor beta chains reported below all come from one sample, sequenced in a study of T cell repertoires in cytomegalovirus infection. TCRdb redid the calling of the reads with MiXCR, one entry per CDR3 protein. This sample carries approximately 700,000 distinct CDR3 sequences, 35% of them seen once, and the ten largest clones take more than 2.5%. Sequenced: PBMCs. These receptors originate from a human donor in good health (CMV status not recorded). Some clones in this sample may be carry-over from other donors' samples.

This clonotype was detected only a few times. The chain joins TRBV10-3 to TRBJ2-1; D is perhaps TRBD1 or TRBD2 (5 bases each). Trimming left V 7 bases short and J 0 bases short, with 13 bases between. Germline lookup yields CDR1 ENHRY and CDR2 SYGVKD. The CDR3 is 15 residues long. CDR3 sequence reads: CAINPGGSSYNEQFF. The CDR3 region has the DNA TGTGCCATCAATCCTGGGGGTAGCTCCTACAATGAGCAGTTCTTC.

This clonotype was observed a few times. V gene TRBV7-9 combines with J gene TRBJ2-1; a possible D gene is TRBD2 (5 bases). The CDR3 is 12 residues long. V gave up 0 bases and J gave up 11 bases, with 8 bases separating them. The germline CDR1 and CDR2 sequences are SEHNR and FQNEAQ (reference sequence). The CDR3 DNA is TGTGCCAGCAGCTTAGCGGACGGGAAGCAGTTCTTC. It translates to CASSLADGKQFF.

V gene TRBV2 combines with J gene TRBJ2-2; tentative D call: TRBD1 (6 bases). The germline V gene has CDR1 SNHLY and CDR2 FYNNEI. The CDR3 covers 15 residues. V lost 5 bases to trimming and J lost 4 bases, with 14 bases between them. CDR3 loop: CASSRTELTTGELFF. The DNA of the CDR3 is TGTGCCAGCAGTCGGACAGAGTTAACCACCGGGGAGCTGTTTTTT.

The rearrangement links TRBV7-2 to TRBJ2-4, with 10 bases aligning to TRBD2. Germline V gene sequence: CDR1 SGHTA, CDR2 FQGNSA. The CDR3 runs 18 residues. The V segment lost 5 bases and the J segment 3 bases; nucleotides outside the gene matches: 13. The CDR3 nucleotides read TGTGCCAGCAGCCTAATGCTAGCGGGAGCCTTAGACAAAAACATTCAGTACTTC. Encoded protein: CASSLMLAGALDKNIQYF.

V is TRBV5-6 and J is TRBJ2-7, with TRBD1 matching over 9 bases. CDR1 and CDR2 (germline): SGHDT, YYEEEE. The ends lost 4 bases at V and 1 base at J; junction bases unmatched: 6. This CDR3 is built from 15 residues. The CDR3 loop is CASSKDRGGSYEQYF. In DNA form, the CDR3 reads TGTGCCAGCAGCAAGGACAGGGGAGGGTCCTACGAGCAGTACTTC.

The CDR3 loop reads CASSFFRSTSSGNTIYF. The DNA for the CDR3 is TGTGCCAGCAGCTTCTTCCGGAGCACAAGCTCTGGAAACACCATATATTTT. The V gene is TRBV7-4, the J gene TRBJ1-3; D remains ambiguous. Germline CDR1 reads SGHVT; CDR2 reads SQSDAQ. With 3 bases removed from V and 0 bases from J, the gap between germline ends came to 15 bases. The CDR3 extends over 17 amino acids.

The chain joins TRBV5-4 to TRBJ1-6, with D unclear. CDR1 and CDR2 (germline): SGHNT, YYREEE (reference sequence). The CDR3 length is 15 residues. V lost 1 base, J lost 5 bases, and 10 bases lay in between. CDR3 in amino acids: CASSLTGVHNSPLHF. The DNA of the CDR3 is TGTGCCAGCAGCTTGACTGGGGTTCATAATTCACCCCTCCACTTT.

The chain couples TRBV20-1 to TRBJ2-5; D unclear. The CDR3 has 13 residues. CDR1 is DFQATT, CDR2 SNEGSKA, per germline (reference sequence). V was shortened by 1 base and J by 5 bases, with 11 bases between the two germline ends. CDR3 in DNA: TGCAGTGCTAGAGCACGGGCCCAGGAGACCCAGTACTTC. Translated, it gives CSARARAQETQYF.

The genes are TRBV28 and TRBJ2-7, with D unresolved. Germline V gene sequence: CDR1 MDHEN, CDR2 SYDVKM. The V end lost 5 bases, the J end lost 6 bases, and 14 bases lay between the germline ends. This CDR3 contains 13 residues. The CDR3 DNA follows: TGTGCCAGCAGTCTCGTGGGCAGTTCCGAGCAGTACTTC. This translates into CASSLVGSSEQYF.

The V call is TRBV20-1, the J call TRBJ1-4, with no clear D. V lost 1 base to trimming and J lost 4 bases, with 10 bases between them. The CDR3 runs to 14 residues. Germline CDR1 DFQATT, CDR2 SNEGSKA (reference sequence). CDR3 protein: CSARVFFGNEKLFF. The CDR3 DNA reads TGCAGTGCTAGAGTTTTCTTTGGTAATGAAAAACTGTTTTTT.

Points on this clonotype: Here the CDR3 omits its conserved ending phenylalanine or tryptophan, so a read error is the likely source. The V and J genes are TRBV7-9 and TRBJ2-7; D possibly uses TRBD1 or TRBD2 (6 bases each). Germline V CDR1 and CDR2: SEHNR, FQNEAQ (reference sequence). The CDR3 totals 12 residues. Trimming stripped 5 bases from V and 5 bases from J, with 10 bases between. The chain's CDR3 is CASSPGADEQYL. CDR3 in DNA: TGTGCCAGCAGCCCGGGGGCGGACGAGCAGTACTTA.

As for this clonotype: As the CDR3 is not closed by the conserved phenylalanine or tryptophan, this likely results from a read error. The chain uses TRBV12-3 or TRBV12-4 and TRBJ2-2; D not resolved. Trimming left V 3 bases short and J 5 bases short, with 10 bases between. This CDR3 has 14 residues. CDR3 in amino acids: CASSLGFLTGELFL. DNA of the CDR3: TGTGCCAGCAGTTTGGGCTTTTTGACCGGGGAGCTGTTTTTG.